These 30 T cell receptor beta chains originate from one sample sequenced in a study of identical twins. TCRdb recomputed calls from the 5' RACE reads with MiXCR, one row per CDR3 protein. The sample gives about 530,000 distinct CDR3 sequences, about 15% of which show up once; roughly 0.4% is in the top ten. This sample was shared with a second study, whose subject was yellow fever vaccine responses in identical twins.

Input material: CD4+ T cells sorted from blood. These receptors were obtained from a woman younger than 35 in good health.

This clonotype was seen a few times. V is TRBV12-3 or TRBV12-4 and J is TRBJ2-3; no definite D call. Trimming left V 5 bases short and J 4 bases short, with 7 bases between. This CDR3 has 12 amino acids. The CDR3 DNA sequence: TGTGCCAGCAGTAACTTAGCAGATACGCAGTATTTT. Translating it yields CASSNLADTQYF.

The chain is built from TRBV7-7 and TRBJ2-1, with 10 bases lining up with TRBD1. This CDR3 has 14 residues. From germline, CDR1 is SSHAT and CDR2 FNYEAQ (reference sequence). J gave up 9 bases and V 4 bases, and 6 bases lay outside the gene matches. In DNA form, the CDR3 reads TGTGCCAGCAGCTCGACAGGGGGCTCGGCTGAGCAGTTCTTC. Amino acids: CASSSTGGSAEQFF.

This clonotype has just a few counts. V and J are TRBV7-9 and TRBJ1-2; 10 bases line up with TRBD1. Per the germline V gene, CDR1 is SEHNR and CDR2 is FQNEAQ (reference sequence). Trimming took 5 bases from V and 6 from J; bases not matched to a gene: 6. The CDR3 loop spans 14 amino acids. In nucleotides, the CDR3 is TGTGCCAGCAGCCGGGGACAGGGGATCGATGGCTACACCTTC. This gives the protein CASSRGQGIDGYTF. Variable domain in full (rest from reference TRBV7-9 and TRBJ1-2): DTGVSQNPRHKITKRGQNVTFRCDPISEHNRLYWYRQTLGQGPEFLTYFQNEAQLEKSRLLSDRFSAERPKGSFSTLEIQRTEQGDSAMYLCASSRGQGIDGYTFGSGTRLTVV.

This clonotype was found a few times. The V and J genes are TRBV11-2 and TRBJ2-5, with 10 bases fitting TRBD2. Germline loops: CDR1 SGHAT, CDR2 FQNNGV. V lost 5 bases, J lost 3 bases, and 9 bases stayed unmatched. This CDR3 spans 16 amino acids. CDR3 sequence (DNA): TGTGCCAGCAGCCCCATTAGTAGCGGGGGGAAAGAGACCCAGTACTTC. The encoded protein is CASSPISSGGKETQYF.

This clonotype was observed at least ten times. The chain employs TRBV7-9 and TRBJ1-5, with a weak D call TRBD1 (6 bases). V was trimmed by 3 bases and J by 5 bases, leaving 8 bases between them. The CDR3 length is 13 residues. Germline values: CDR1 SEHNR, CDR2 FQNEAQ (reference sequence). In DNA form, the CDR3 reads TGTGCCAGCAGCTTGACAGGAGATCAGCCCCAGCATTTT. This encodes CASSLTGDQPQHF.

This clonotype was picked up many times. The chain uses TRBV3-1 and TRBJ1-2; no definite D call. The V gene's germline CDR1 is LGHDT and CDR2 YNNKEL (reference sequence). The CDR3 length is 13 residues. Trimming took off 1 base at V and 4 bases at J, with 7 bases between the two ends. The CDR3 loop reads CASSQGRSYGYTF. The CDR3 bases are TGTGCCAGCAGCCAAGGACGGAGCTATGGCTACACCTTC.

This clonotype was picked up a small number of times. This chain connects TRBV12-3 or TRBV12-4 to TRBJ2-6, with unresolved D. V was trimmed by 6 bases and J by 0 bases, leaving 9 bases between them. The CDR3 spans 15 residues. The CDR3: CASSSRSSGANVLTF. CDR3 nucleotide sequence: TGTGCCAGCAGCTCCAGATCCTCTGGGGCCAACGTCCTGACTTTC.

This clonotype was seen more than once but under ten times. The chain carries TRBV27 and TRBJ2-7; TRBD2 is a possible D gene (6 bases). Trimming cost V 0 bases and J 0 bases, with 15 bases left between them. This CDR3 spans 17 amino acids. Germline CDR1 and CDR2: MNHEY and SMNVEV (reference sequence). This CDR3 reads CASSLSGPGTGSYEQYF. The DNA of the CDR3 is TGTGCCAGCAGTTTATCGGGTCCCGGGACTGGCTCCTACGAGCAGTACTTC.

The chain recombines TRBV3-1 with TRBJ2-1; D assignment may be TRBD1 or TRBD2 (5 bases each). The germline CDR1 and CDR2 sequences are LGHDT and YNNKEL (reference sequence). The CDR3 sequence is 15 residues long. Trimming stripped 3 bases from V and 6 bases from J, with 15 bases between. The chain's CDR3 is CASSHGTSKPNEQFF. In nucleotides, the CDR3 is TGTGCCAGCAGCCATGGGACCTCCAAGCCCAATGAGCAGTTCTTC.

The chain has TRBV6-1 and TRBJ2-3; 8 bases line up with TRBD2. Germline loops: CDR1 MNHNS, CDR2 SASEGT. CDR3 size: 16 residues. V lost 5 bases and J lost 0; bases outside the gene matches: 7. Here the CDR3 reads CASSPRASGSTDTQYF. DNA for the CDR3: TGTGCCAGCAGTCCCCGGGCTAGCGGGAGCACAGATACGCAGTATTTT.

This clonotype showed up just a few times. J is TRBJ2-3 and V is TRBV6-4, with TRBD1 identical over 9 bases. Germline trimming cut 4 bases from V and 5 bases from J; bases unmatched to any gene: 1. CDR1 is MRHNA and CDR2 is SNTAGT in the germline V gene. The CDR3 spans 13 residues. CDR3 bases: TGTGCCAGCAGTGGACAGGGGGGAGATACGCAGTATTTT. This gives the protein CASSGQGGDTQYF.

This rearrangement joins TRBV29-1 to TRBJ2-5; either TRBD1 or TRBD2 may supply D (5 bases each). Germline V gene sequence: CDR1 SQVTM, CDR2 ANQGSEA. The V and J ends lost 4 bases and 4 bases respectively, with 13 bases between them. The CDR3 runs 13 residues. Here the CDR3 DNA reads TGCAGCGTTGTAGGGACGCGGCCAGAGACCCAGTACTTC. This translates into CSVVGTRPETQYF.

This clonotype was seen only a few times. This chain connects TRBV10-2 to TRBJ1-6; 7 nucleotides match TRBD1. CDR1 and CDR2 from the germline V gene are WSHSY and SAAADI. The CDR3 loop spans 15 amino acids. Unmatched junction bases numbered 7, after V lost 7 bases and J lost 4 bases. The CDR3 nucleotides are TGCGCCAGCAAAAAAGAGGGGGCTTATAATTCACCCCTCCACTTT. Translating gives CASKKEGAYNSPLHF.

At least ten counts were recorded for this clonotype. The chain has TRBV5-5 and TRBJ1-1; TRBD1 matches at 7 bases. CDR1 and CDR2 from the germline V gene are SGHKS and YYEKEE (reference sequence). The CDR3 runs 14 residues. V shed 2 bases, J shed 0 bases, and the junction held 1 base outside the gene matches. The CDR3 DNA follows: TGTGCCAGCAGCTTCCAGGGGGTGAACACTGAAGCTTTCTTT. It translates to CASSFQGVNTEAFF. The variable domain in full, with the rest retrieved from reference TRBV5-5 and TRBJ1-1, is DAGVTQSPTHLIKTRGQQVTLRCSPISGHKSVSWYQQVLGQGPQFIFQYYEKEERGRGNFPDRFSARQFPNYSSELNVNALLLGDSALYLCASSFQGVNTEAFFGQGTRLTVV.

The rearrangement uses TRBV12-3 or TRBV12-4 and TRBJ2-3; D unresolved. V was clipped by 5 bases and J by 6 bases, with 18 bases between them. The CDR3 consists of 15 residues. In DNA, the CDR3 is TGTGCCAGCAGTCAAAGAAGACCTCCCGGGGATACGCAGTATTTT. Its translation: CASSQRRPPGDTQYF.

This chain joins TRBV12-3 or TRBV12-4 and TRBJ2-6; no clear D gene. V was shortened by 3 bases and J by 3 bases, with 9 bases between the two germline ends. The length of the CDR3 is 15 residues. DNA for the CDR3: TGTGCCAGCAGTTTGATGGGTGGTGGGGCCAACGTCCTGACTTTC. It encodes CASSLMGGGANVLTF.

This sequence joins TRBV3-1 and TRBJ2-1, with D perhaps matching TRBD2 (5 bases). CDR3 length equals 14 residues. Germline V gene data show CDR1 as LGHDT and CDR2 as YNNKEL (reference sequence). V was pared by 7 bases and J by 10 bases, with 20 bases between. As DNA, the CDR3 is TGTGCCAGCACCACCTTGGGTCGTAGCGTGGAGCAGTTCTTC. Its protein product is CASTTLGRSVEQFF.

There are a few counts of this clonotype. The chain has TRBV20-1 and TRBJ2-1, with 7 bases aligning to TRBD2. The CDR3 consists of 17 residues. Germline CDR1 DFQATT, CDR2 SNEGSKA (reference sequence). The V segment lost 0 bases and the J segment 0 bases; nucleotides outside the gene matches: 8. The DNA of the CDR3 is TGCAGTGCTAGAGATCGGGCTAGCGGTATCTCCTACAATGAGCAGTTCTTC. Protein product: CSARDRASGISYNEQFF.

The chain employs TRBV29-1 and TRBJ2-1; maybe TRBD2 (6 bases). This CDR3 has 12 amino acids. CDR1 SQVTM and CDR2 ANQGSEA come from the germline V gene. V lost 3 bases, J lost 3 bases, and 6 bases lay in between. CDR3 residues: CSVDGSYNEQFF. DNA for the CDR3: TGCAGCGTTGACGGGAGCTACAATGAGCAGTTCTTC.

This clonotype was seen once. V is TRBV12-3 or TRBV12-4 and J is TRBJ2-5, with TRBD2 identical over 13 bases. CDR3 length: 16 amino acids. V lost 5 bases to trimming and J lost 4 bases; unmatched junction nucleotides: 7. The CDR3 protein is CASSLGLAGWAETQYF. Here the CDR3 DNA reads TGTGCCAGCAGTCTGGGACTAGCGGGATGGGCAGAGACCCAGTACTTC.

V gene TRBV10-1 combines with J gene TRBJ1-1; 7 bases map to TRBD1. V lost 0 bases to trimming and J lost 1 base; unmatched junction nucleotides: 2. Per the germline V gene, CDR1 is WNHNN and CDR2 is SYGVQD (reference sequence). This CDR3 has 15 residues. The CDR3 here is CASSESGQKNTEAFF. CDR3 bases: TGCGCCAGCAGTGAGTCGGGACAGAAGAACACTGAAGCTTTCTTT.

This clonotype came up many times. Compared with germline, one end of the junction differs, possibly owing to a read error. The CDR3 protein is CASRPGTGNTGELFF. The CDR3 region has the DNA TGCGCCAGCAGGCCCGGGACAGGGAACACCGGGGAGCTGTTTTTT. The chain recombines TRBV12-3 or TRBV12-4 with TRBJ2-2; 8 positions match TRBD1. This CDR3 region has 15 residues.

This chain's CDR3 is CASSFSGRGTDTQYF. CDR3 nucleotides: TGTGCCAGCAGTTTTTCCGGGAGGGGGACAGATACGCAGTATTTT. The chain recombines TRBV12-3 or TRBV12-4 with TRBJ2-3; 8 positions match TRBD2. V lost 3 bases, J lost 3 bases, and 5 bases stayed unmatched. This CDR3 region has 15 residues.

The rearrangement uses TRBV5-1 and TRBJ1-2, with 7 nucleotides matching TRBD1. Germline assignment: CDR1 SGHRS and CDR2 YFSETQ. V gave up 3 bases and J gave up 0 bases; unmatched junction bases: 5. This CDR3 has 15 residues. The CDR3 region has the DNA TGCGCCAGCAGCTCCGGACAGGAAACTAACTATGGCTACACCTTC. As protein: CASSSGQETNYGYTF.

This clonotype was seen a few times. V is TRBV28 and J is TRBJ1-1; D might be TRBD1 (6 bases). The CDR3 extends over 16 amino acids. Trimming shortened V by 3 bases and J by 0 bases, and 14 bases separated the two germline ends. From germline, CDR1 is MDHEN and CDR2 SYDVKM. The CDR3: CASSFRGTILNTEAFF. The CDR3 DNA sequence: TGTGCCAGCAGTTTTAGGGGGACGATACTGAACACTGAAGCTTTCTTT.

The chain links TRBV20-1 to TRBJ2-7; TRBD2 might be the D (7 bases). Trimming pared 3 bases from V and 5 bases from J, leaving 17 bases between. The CDR3 is 14 amino acids. Per germline, CDR1 DFQATT and CDR2 SNEGSKA (reference sequence). For the CDR3, the DNA is TGCAGTGCTAGGAGCAGTCGGGGGGCCCACGAGCAGTACGTC. Translated: CSARSSRGAHEQYV.

The CDR3 nucleotides are TGTGCCAGCAGTGAACGAGGGGGGCCCAAGGCTTACGAGCAGTACTTC. Its protein product is CASSERGGPKAYEQYF. The chain couples TRBV6-1 to TRBJ2-7; D is possibly TRBD1 or TRBD2 (6 bases each). This CDR3 region has 16 residues. The germline V gene has CDR1 MNHNS and CDR2 SASEGT. Trimming cost V 2 bases and J 4 bases, with 18 bases left between them.

In its sample, this clonotype was seen a few times. The chain employs TRBV7-9 and TRBJ2-7; 9 bases line up with TRBD2. The CDR3 is 15 amino acids. In germline, CDR1 is SEHNR, CDR2 FQNEAQ (reference sequence). V was pared by 1 base and J by 7 bases, with 8 bases of the junction left unmatched. CDR3 DNA sequence: TGTGCCAGCAGCTTAGGTAGTAGCGGGAGTGATGAGCAGTACTTC. This translates into CASSLGSSGSDEQYF. Together with reference TRBV7-9 and TRBJ2-7, the CDR3 gives the full variable domain: DTGVSQNPRHKITKRGQNVTFRCDPISEHNRLYWYRQTLGQGPEFLTYFQNEAQLEKSRLLSDRFSAERPKGSFSTLEIQRTEQGDSAMYLCASSLGSSGSDEQYFGPGTRLTVT.

There are many counts of this clonotype. The rearrangement uses TRBV10-3 and TRBJ1-1; D is uncertain. The germline CDR1 and CDR2 sequences are ENHRY and SYGVKD. Trimming took off 3 bases at V and 7 bases at J, with 15 bases between the two ends. The CDR3 spans 14 residues. CDR3 nucleotide sequence: TGTGCCATCAGTGATCACCTCTTGCCTGTTGAAGCTTTCTTT. Amino acid sequence: CAISDHLLPVEAFF.

This clonotype was picked up a small number of times. V gene TRBV20-1 combines with J gene TRBJ2-1; TRBD1 agrees at 9 bases. Germline V gene sequence: CDR1 DFQATT, CDR2 SNEGSKA (reference sequence). With V trimmed by 5 bases and J by 5 bases, 7 bases remained unmatched. The CDR3 contains 14 residues. The CDR3 region is CSAAGTGHHNEQFF. In DNA, the CDR3 is TGCAGTGCTGCCGGGACAGGGCACCACAATGAGCAGTTCTTC.